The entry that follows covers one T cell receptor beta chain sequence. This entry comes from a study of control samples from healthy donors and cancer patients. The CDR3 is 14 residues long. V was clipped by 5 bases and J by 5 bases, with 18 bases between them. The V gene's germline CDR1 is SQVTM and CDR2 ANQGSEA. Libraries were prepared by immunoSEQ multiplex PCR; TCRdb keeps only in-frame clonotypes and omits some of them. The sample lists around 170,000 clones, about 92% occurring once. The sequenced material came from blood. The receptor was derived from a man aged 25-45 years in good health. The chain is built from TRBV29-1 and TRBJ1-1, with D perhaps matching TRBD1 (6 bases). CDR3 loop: CSVLIRDTGTEAFF. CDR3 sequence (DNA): TGCAGCGTTCTGATCCGGGACACGGGGACTGAAGCTTTCTTT.